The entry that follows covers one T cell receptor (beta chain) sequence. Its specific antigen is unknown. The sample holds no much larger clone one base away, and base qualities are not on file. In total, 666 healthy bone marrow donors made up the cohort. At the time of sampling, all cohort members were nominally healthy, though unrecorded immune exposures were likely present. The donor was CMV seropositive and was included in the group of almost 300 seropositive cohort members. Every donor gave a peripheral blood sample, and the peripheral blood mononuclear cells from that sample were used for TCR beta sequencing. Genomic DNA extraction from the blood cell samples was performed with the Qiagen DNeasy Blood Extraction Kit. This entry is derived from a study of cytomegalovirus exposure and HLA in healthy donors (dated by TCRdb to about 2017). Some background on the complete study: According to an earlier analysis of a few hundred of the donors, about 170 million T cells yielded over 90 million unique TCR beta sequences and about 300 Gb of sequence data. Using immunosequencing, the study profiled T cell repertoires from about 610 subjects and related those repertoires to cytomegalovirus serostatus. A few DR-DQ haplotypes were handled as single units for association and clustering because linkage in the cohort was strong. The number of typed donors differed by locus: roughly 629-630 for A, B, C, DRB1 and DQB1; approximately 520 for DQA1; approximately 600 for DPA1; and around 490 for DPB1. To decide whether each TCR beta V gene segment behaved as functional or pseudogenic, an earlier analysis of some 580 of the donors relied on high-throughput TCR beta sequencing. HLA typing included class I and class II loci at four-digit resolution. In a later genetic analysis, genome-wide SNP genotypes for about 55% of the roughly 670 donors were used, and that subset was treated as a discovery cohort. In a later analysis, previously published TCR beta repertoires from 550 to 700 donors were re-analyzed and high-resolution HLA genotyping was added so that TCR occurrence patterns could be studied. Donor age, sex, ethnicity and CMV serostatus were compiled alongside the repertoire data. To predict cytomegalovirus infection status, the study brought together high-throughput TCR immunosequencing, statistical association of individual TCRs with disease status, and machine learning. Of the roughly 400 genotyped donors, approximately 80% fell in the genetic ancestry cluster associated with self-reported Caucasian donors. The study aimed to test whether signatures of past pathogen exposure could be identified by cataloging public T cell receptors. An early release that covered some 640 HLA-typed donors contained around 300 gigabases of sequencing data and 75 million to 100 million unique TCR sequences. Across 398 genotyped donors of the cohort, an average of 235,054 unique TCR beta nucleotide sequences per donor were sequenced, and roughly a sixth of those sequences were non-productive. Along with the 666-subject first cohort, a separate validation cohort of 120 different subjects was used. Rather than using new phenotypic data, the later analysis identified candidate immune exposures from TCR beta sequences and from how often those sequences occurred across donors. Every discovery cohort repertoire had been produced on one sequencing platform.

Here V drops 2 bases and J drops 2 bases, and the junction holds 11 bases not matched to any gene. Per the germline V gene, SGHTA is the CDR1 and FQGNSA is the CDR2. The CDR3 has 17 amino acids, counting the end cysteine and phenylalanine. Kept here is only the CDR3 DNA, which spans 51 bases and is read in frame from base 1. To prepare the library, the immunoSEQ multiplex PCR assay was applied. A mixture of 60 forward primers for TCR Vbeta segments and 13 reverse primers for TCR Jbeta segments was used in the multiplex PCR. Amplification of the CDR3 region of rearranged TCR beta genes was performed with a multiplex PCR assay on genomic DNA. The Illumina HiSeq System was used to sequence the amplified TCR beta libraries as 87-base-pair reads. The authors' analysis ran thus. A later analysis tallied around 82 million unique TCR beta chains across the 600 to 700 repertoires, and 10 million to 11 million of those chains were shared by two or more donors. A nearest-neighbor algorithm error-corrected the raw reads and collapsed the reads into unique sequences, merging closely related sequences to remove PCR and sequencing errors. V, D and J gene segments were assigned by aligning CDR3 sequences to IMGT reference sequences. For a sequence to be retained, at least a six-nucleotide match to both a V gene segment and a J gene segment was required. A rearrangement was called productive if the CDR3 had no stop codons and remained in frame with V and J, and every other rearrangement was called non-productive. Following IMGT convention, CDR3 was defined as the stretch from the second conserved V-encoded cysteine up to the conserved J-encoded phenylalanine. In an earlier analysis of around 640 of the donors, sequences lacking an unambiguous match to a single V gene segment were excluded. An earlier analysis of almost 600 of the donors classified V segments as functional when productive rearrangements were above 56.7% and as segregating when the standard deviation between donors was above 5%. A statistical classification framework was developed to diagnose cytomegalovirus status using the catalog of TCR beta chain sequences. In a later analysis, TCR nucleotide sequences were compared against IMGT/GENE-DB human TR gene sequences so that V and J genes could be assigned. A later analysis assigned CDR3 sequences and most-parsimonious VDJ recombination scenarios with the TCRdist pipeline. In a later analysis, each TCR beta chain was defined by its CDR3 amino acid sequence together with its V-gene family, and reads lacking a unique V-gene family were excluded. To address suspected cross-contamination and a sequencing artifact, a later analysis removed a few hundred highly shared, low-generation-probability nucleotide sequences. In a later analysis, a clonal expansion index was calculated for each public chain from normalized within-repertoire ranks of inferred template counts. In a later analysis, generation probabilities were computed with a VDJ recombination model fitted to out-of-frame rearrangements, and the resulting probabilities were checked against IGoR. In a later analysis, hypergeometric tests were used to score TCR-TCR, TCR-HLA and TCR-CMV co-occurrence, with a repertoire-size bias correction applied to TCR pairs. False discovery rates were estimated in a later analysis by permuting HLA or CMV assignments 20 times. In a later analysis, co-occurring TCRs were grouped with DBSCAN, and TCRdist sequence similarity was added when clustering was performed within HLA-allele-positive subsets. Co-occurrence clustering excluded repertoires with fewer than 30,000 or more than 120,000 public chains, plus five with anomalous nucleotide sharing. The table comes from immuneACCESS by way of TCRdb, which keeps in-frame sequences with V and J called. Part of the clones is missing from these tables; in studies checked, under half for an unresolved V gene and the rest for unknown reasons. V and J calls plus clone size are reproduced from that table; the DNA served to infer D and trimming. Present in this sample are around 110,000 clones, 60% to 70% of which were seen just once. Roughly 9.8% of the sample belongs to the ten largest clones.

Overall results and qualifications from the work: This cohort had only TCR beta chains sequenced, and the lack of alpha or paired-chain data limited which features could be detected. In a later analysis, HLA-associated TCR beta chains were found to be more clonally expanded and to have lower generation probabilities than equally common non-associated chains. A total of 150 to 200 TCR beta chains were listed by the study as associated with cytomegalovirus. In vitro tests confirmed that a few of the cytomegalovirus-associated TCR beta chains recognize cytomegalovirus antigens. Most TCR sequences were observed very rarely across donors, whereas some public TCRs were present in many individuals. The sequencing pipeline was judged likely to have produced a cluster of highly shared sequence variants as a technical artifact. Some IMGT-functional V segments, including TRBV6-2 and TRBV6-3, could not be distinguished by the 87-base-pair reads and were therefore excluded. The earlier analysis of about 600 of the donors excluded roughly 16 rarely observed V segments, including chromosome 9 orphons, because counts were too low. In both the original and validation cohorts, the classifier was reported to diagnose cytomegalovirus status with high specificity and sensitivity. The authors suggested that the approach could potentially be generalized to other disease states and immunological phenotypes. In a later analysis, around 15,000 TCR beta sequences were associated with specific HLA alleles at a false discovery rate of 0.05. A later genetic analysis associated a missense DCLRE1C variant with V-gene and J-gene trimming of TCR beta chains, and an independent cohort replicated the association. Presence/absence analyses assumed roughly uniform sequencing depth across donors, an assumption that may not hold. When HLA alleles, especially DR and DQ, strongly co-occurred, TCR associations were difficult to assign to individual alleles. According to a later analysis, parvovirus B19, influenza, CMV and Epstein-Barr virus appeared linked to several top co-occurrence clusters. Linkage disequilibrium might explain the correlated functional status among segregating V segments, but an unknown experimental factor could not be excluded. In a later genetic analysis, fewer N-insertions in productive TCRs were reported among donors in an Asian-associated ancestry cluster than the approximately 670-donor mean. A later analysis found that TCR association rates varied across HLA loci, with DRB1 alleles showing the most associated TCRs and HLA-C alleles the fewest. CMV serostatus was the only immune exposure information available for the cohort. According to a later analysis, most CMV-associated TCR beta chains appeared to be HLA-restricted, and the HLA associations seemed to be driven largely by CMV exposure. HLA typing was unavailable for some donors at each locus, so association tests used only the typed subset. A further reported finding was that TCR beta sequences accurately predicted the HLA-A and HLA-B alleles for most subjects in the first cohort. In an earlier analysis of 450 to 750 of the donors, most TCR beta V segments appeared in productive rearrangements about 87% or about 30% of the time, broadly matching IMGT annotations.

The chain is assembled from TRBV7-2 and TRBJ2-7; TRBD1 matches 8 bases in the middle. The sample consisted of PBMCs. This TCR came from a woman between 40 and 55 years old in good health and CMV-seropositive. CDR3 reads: CASSLYAGGLPPYEQYF. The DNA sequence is TGTGCCAGCAGCTTATACGCAGGGGGCCTCCCTCCCTACGAGCAGTACTTC.